Shown below are 31 T cell receptor beta chains from a single sample sequenced in a study of human T cells and chemical hapten exposure. TCRdb recomputed calls from the RACE reads with MiXCR, one row per CDR3 protein. The sample gives hundreds of thousands of distinct CDR3 sequences, around 6% of which show up once; around 5.8% is in the top ten. Described time point: patch test 2, 6 weeks after DPC sensitization. Treatment described: therapeutic diphenylcyclopropenone sensitization with weekly scalp DPC. This material consisted of whole blood, taken in connection with sensitization to the hapten diphenylcyclopropenone (DPC). These receptors all come from a woman aged 18 to 35 with alopecia areata. Some clones in this sample may be carry-over from other donors' samples.

This clonotype was recorded many times. The V call is TRBV25-1, the J call TRBJ1-2; D gene unclear. Germline loops: CDR1 MGHDK, CDR2 SYGVNS. V shed 3 bases and J shed 4 bases, with 6 bases lying between them. The length of the CDR3 is 12 residues. CDR3 amino acids: CASSESGYGYTF. The CDR3 region has the DNA TGTGCCAGCAGTGAGTCCGGCTATGGCTACACCTTC.

This clonotype occurred many times. The genes are TRBV5-6 and TRBJ1-6, with no clear D. The ends were cut back, 2 bases at V and 7 bases at J, with 10 bases in the middle. The germline gives CDR1 SGHDT, CDR2 YYEEEE. The CDR3 loop spans 14 amino acids. CDR3 amino acids: CASSLITRNSPLHF. DNA for the CDR3: TGTGCCAGCAGCTTAATTACGCGAAATTCACCCCTCCACTTT.

At least ten counts were recorded for this clonotype. The V call is TRBV12-3 or TRBV12-4, the J call TRBJ1-6; D uncertain. This CDR3 spans 13 amino acids. Trimming stripped 2 bases from V and 4 bases from J, with 3 bases between. The CDR3 spells CASSLNYNSPLHF. The CDR3 coding sequence is TGTGCCAGCAGTTTAAATTATAATTCACCCCTCCACTTT.

The rearrangement uses TRBV5-1 and TRBJ2-4; no reliable D call. CDR1 and CDR2 (germline): SGHRS, YFSETQ. The CDR3 runs 15 residues. The V and J ends lost 1 base and 0 bases respectively, with 8 bases between them. In DNA form, the CDR3 reads TGCGCCAGCAGCTTGAATCAGGTAGCCAAAAACATTCAGTACTTC. Its protein product is CASSLNQVAKNIQYF.

This clonotype showed up many times. The chain's CDR3 is CASSPSQLNGYTF. CDR3 coding DNA: TGTGCCAGCTCACCATCACAGTTGAATGGCTACACCTTC. The genes are TRBV18 and TRBJ1-2; D uncertain. The V gene lost 2 bases and the J gene lost 6 bases, with 10 bases spanning the gap. Per the germline V gene, CDR1 is KGHSH and CDR2 is LQKENI. The CDR3 totals 13 residues. Using reference TRBV18 and TRBJ1-2 for the parts outside the CDR3, the full variable domain is NAGVMQNPRHLVRRRGQEARLRCSPMKGHSHVYWYRQLPEEGLKFMVYLQKENIIDESGMPKERFSAEFPKEGPSILRIQQVVRGDSAAYFCASSPSQLNGYTFGSGTRLTVV.

This clonotype was seen at least ten times. The chain combines TRBV5-1 with TRBJ1-2, with D possibly matching TRBD1 (5 bases). CDR3 length: 13 residues. Germline CDR1 SGHRS, CDR2 YFSETQ. The ends were cut back, 4 bases at V and 4 bases at J, with 11 bases in the middle. The CDR3 DNA reads as TGCGCCAGCAGCAATGGGGGGGTCTATGGCTACACCTTC. Protein product: CASSNGGVYGYTF.

The CDR3 reads CASSEVGGSYGYTF. In nucleotides, the CDR3 is TGTGCCAGCAGTGAAGTTGGTGGTAGCTATGGCTACACCTTC. The rearrangement joins TRBV6-1 to TRBJ1-2, with D unclear. The V and J ends lost 1 base and 4 bases respectively, with 10 bases between them. The CDR3 length is 14 residues. Per the germline V gene, CDR1 is MNHNS and CDR2 is SASEGT.

In its sample, this clonotype was seen a few times. This rearrangement joins TRBV20-1 to TRBJ2-7; D is undetermined. CDR1 and CDR2 (germline): DFQATT, SNEGSKA (reference sequence). V was shortened by 3 bases and J by 7 bases, with 16 bases between the two germline ends. CDR3 size: 13 residues. This CDR3 reads CSASPPGRFEQYF. The CDR3 region has the DNA TGCAGTGCTAGCCCTCCCGGACGGTTTGAGCAGTACTTC.

This clonotype was observed many times. J is TRBJ1-4 and V is TRBV20-1, with D uncertain. CDR1 and CDR2 (germline): DFQATT, SNEGSKA (reference sequence). The CDR3 covers 14 residues. V was trimmed by 3 bases and J by 7 bases, leaving 15 bases between them. The CDR3: CSASPDGPGEKLFF. In nucleotides, the CDR3 is TGCAGTGCTAGTCCGGACGGACCCGGTGAAAAACTGTTTTTT.

The chain has TRBV12-3 or TRBV12-4 and TRBJ1-5; D is perhaps TRBD1 (6 bases). The CDR3 totals 13 residues. The V end was cut by 8 bases, the J end by 4 bases, with 12 bases between. Written as DNA, the CDR3 is TGTGCCAGCCGGGAGCAGGGGAATCAGCCCCAGCATTTT. It translates to CASREQGNQPQHF.

V usage is TRBV7-3 and J usage is TRBJ1-1; possible D gene TRBD1, 5 bases. V lost 4 bases, J lost 6 bases, and 12 bases lay in between. Germline loops: CDR1 SGHTA, CDR2 FQGTGA. This CDR3 spans 13 amino acids. The CDR3 loop reads CASSSQGLAEAFF. The DNA for the CDR3 is TGTGCCAGCAGCTCCCAGGGTTTGGCTGAAGCTTTCTTT.

As to this clonotype: Given a much more abundant clone one base away, this may be a read error. CDR3 residues: CGSSHIVGGRIDEQFF. The CDR3 nucleotides are TGTGGCAGCAGCCACATAGTAGGGGGTAGGATAGATGAGCAGTTCTTC. The chain uses TRBV4-2 and TRBJ2-1; the D gene is possibly TRBD1 (6 bases). The length of the CDR3 is 16 residues. The V gene's germline CDR1 is LGHNA and CDR2 YNFKEQ.

Here the CDR3 DNA reads TGTGCCAGCAGTGGAAGCGATTTACCCAGGGGGTATTTT. Amino acid sequence: CASSGSDLPRGYF. This chain connects TRBV25-1 to TRBJ2-3, with a tentative D call TRBD1 (6 bases). V was pared by 4 bases and J by 14 bases, with 19 bases between. Looked up from germline, CDR1 is MGHDK and CDR2 is SYGVNS. The CDR3 extends over 13 amino acids.

This clonotype was seen repeatedly, ten times or more. V gene TRBV6-2 or TRBV6-3 combines with J gene TRBJ2-3; D not resolved. The CDR3 extends over 14 amino acids. The V gene lost 0 bases and the J gene lost 6 bases, with 10 bases spanning the gap. Per germline, CDR1 MNHEY and CDR2 SVGEGT. CDR3: CASSYSELDDTQYF. The CDR3 DNA is TGTGCCAGCAGTTACTCGGAGCTAGACGATACGCAGTATTTT.

The chain uses TRBV2 and TRBJ2-7; TRBD1 matches at 9 bases. The V segment lost 6 bases and the J segment 3 bases; nucleotides outside the gene matches: 9. The CDR3 runs to 15 residues. CDR1 SNHLY and CDR2 FYNNEI come from the germline V gene. The chain's CDR3 is CASSAGTGTFYEQYF. The CDR3 DNA is TGTGCCAGCAGCGCCGGGACAGGGACGTTCTACGAGCAGTACTTC.

This clonotype has at least ten counts. V gene TRBV7-2 combines with J gene TRBJ1-4, with TRBD1 as a possible D gene (6 bases). Germline-derived CDR1 and CDR2 are SGHTA and FQGNSA. Trimming took 6 bases from V and 5 from J, leaving 10 bases between them. There are 13 residues in the CDR3. The CDR3: CASSRTENEKLFF. In DNA form, the CDR3 reads TGTGCCAGCAGTAGGACAGAGAATGAAAAACTGTTTTTT.

The chain combines TRBV12-3 or TRBV12-4 with TRBJ2-3; 12 positions match TRBD2. Trimming removed 0 bases from V and 1 base from J; junction bases left unmatched: 17. This CDR3 is built from 22 residues. CDR3 loop: CASSLARGLAGGPLLGTDTQYF. CDR3 bases: TGTGCCAGCAGTTTAGCCCGCGGCCTAGCGGGGGGGCCTCTTCTCGGCACAGATACGCAGTATTTT.

This clonotype was recorded many times. The chain combines TRBV12-3 or TRBV12-4 with TRBJ1-6; no clear D gene. The V end was cut by 3 bases, the J end by 9 bases, with 9 bases between. The CDR3 runs to 13 residues. CDR3 in DNA: TGTGCCAGCAGTTTTACGGGAGGTTCACCCCTCCACTTT. Translated: CASSFTGGSPLHF.

The chain employs TRBV25-1 and TRBJ2-7; a weak D match, TRBD1 (5 bases). This CDR3 comprises 12 residues. The V and J ends lost 3 bases and 6 bases respectively, with 9 bases between them. CDR1 MGHDK and CDR2 SYGVNS come from the germline V gene. DNA of the CDR3: TGTGCCAGCAGTGAGCAGGGCCTCGAGCAGTACTTC. Protein sequence: CASSEQGLEQYF.

The chain employs TRBV28 and TRBJ2-3; TRBD1 matches 7 bases. Germline V lookup: CDR1 MDHEN, CDR2 SYDVKM. V gave up 8 bases and J gave up 6 bases; unmatched junction bases: 8. This CDR3 comprises 13 residues. The CDR3 sequence: CASQTGWIDTQYF. The CDR3 nucleotides read TGTGCCAGCCAGACAGGGTGGATCGATACGCAGTATTTT.

The chain carries TRBV7-2 and TRBJ2-3; D is perhaps TRBD2 (6 bases). The CDR3 consists of 16 residues. CDR1 is SGHTA and CDR2 is FQGNSA in the germline V gene. V dropped 2 bases and J dropped 0 bases, with 12 bases sitting between them. CDR3 in amino acids: CASSLMAGPSTDTQYF. The CDR3 DNA reads TGTGCCAGCAGCTTAATGGCGGGACCGAGCACAGATACGCAGTATTTT.

V and J are TRBV7-2 and TRBJ2-5; 9 nucleotides agree with TRBD2. The junction had 10 bases not matched to a gene; V was cut back by 1 base and J by 4 bases. Per germline, CDR1 SGHTA and CDR2 FQGNSA. CDR3 length equals 17 residues. This CDR3 reads CASSLVLRGGAVETQYF. The CDR3 DNA follows: TGTGCCAGCAGCTTAGTTTTGCGCGGGGGGGCTGTAGAGACCCAGTACTTC.

This clonotype has a handful of counts. This chain connects TRBV21-1 to TRBJ1-2; the table's D gene call, TRBD1, was not cross checked with the DNA. TRBV21-1 is flagged as a pseudogene. CDR3 length equals 12 residues. Here the CDR3 DNA reads TGTGCCAACCTGACAGGGGGCTATGGCTACACCTTC. Translated, it gives CANLTGGYGYTF.

The V gene is TRBV20-1, the J gene TRBJ2-1; D is uncertain. This CDR3 contains 16 residues. Germline CDR1 DFQATT, CDR2 SNEGSKA (reference sequence). Trimming removed 3 bases at V and 3 bases at J, with 18 bases between. The CDR3 loop is CSARPLGEERYNEQFF. The CDR3, as DNA: TGCAGTGCTAGGCCCCTTGGTGAGGAACGCTACAATGAGCAGTTCTTC.

This clonotype has ten or more counts. The rearrangement joins TRBV3-1 to TRBJ2-3, with D possibly being TRBD1 (5 bases). CDR1 is LGHDT, CDR2 YNNKEL, per germline (reference sequence). The CDR3 contains 16 residues. The V and J ends lost 1 base and 3 bases respectively, with 14 bases between them. The DNA of the CDR3 is TGTGCCAGCAGCCAAGGAAGGCAGGGTTGGACAGATACGCAGTATTTT. Encoded protein: CASSQGRQGWTDTQYF.

This clonotype was seen ten or more times. The CDR3 is CASRPEGVNSPLHF. The DNA of the CDR3 is TGTGCCAGCAGACCCGAGGGGGTCAATTCACCCCTCCACTTT. This chain connects TRBV6-1 to TRBJ1-6; a possible D gene is TRBD1 (6 bases). Trimming removed 6 bases at V and 7 bases at J, with 13 bases between. Germline CDR1 reads MNHNS; CDR2 reads SASEGT. The CDR3 loop spans 14 amino acids.

This clonotype was observed a handful of times. V gene TRBV12-3 or TRBV12-4 combines with J gene TRBJ1-2; no clear D gene. V lost 3 bases and J lost 1, with 6 bases in between. The length of the CDR3 is 13 residues. CDR3 bases: TGTGCCAGCAGTTTTAAGATTAACTATGGCTACACCTTC. Protein: CASSFKINYGYTF.

Ten or more counts support this clonotype. The V call is TRBV6-2 or TRBV6-3, the J call TRBJ1-1; no firm D call. Germline CDR1 and CDR2: MNHEY and SVGEGT. This CDR3 has 13 amino acids. The V and J ends lost 6 bases and 11 bases respectively, with 19 bases between them. CDR3 residues: CASSHMELTAAFF. The CDR3 DNA reads TGTGCCAGCAGCCACATGGAGTTGACGGCGGCTTTCTTT.

The gene calls are TRBV6-5 and TRBJ1-4, with D possibly being TRBD1 (6 bases). Germline V lookup: CDR1 MNHEY, CDR2 SVGAGI. The V gene lost 5 bases and the J gene lost 8 bases, with 15 bases spanning the gap. The CDR3 totals 14 residues. Here the CDR3 reads CASSPQGLEEKLFF. As DNA, the CDR3 is TGTGCCAGCAGTCCCCAGGGGCTGGAGGAAAAACTGTTTTTT.

This clonotype occurred a few times. V is TRBV6-6 and J is TRBJ1-2; D not resolved. There are 14 residues in the CDR3. The germline CDR1 and CDR2 sequences are MNHNY and SVGAGI (reference sequence). V lost 4 bases to trimming and J lost 2 bases, with 11 bases between them. The CDR3 DNA is TGTGCCAGCAGTTCCAAAATGGGGAACTATGGCTACACCTTC. As protein: CASSSKMGNYGYTF.

This clonotype has at least ten counts. In nucleotides, the CDR3 is TGTGCCATCAGTGAGACGCGGGGCCCTACCGTCTATGGCTACACCTTC. It is translated as CAISETRGPTVYGYTF. The chain carries TRBV10-3 and TRBJ1-2, with TRBD1 as a possible D gene (5 bases). CDR1 and CDR2 from the germline V gene are ENHRY and SYGVKD. Trimming took off 2 bases at V and 4 bases at J, with 17 bases between the two ends. There are 16 residues in the CDR3.